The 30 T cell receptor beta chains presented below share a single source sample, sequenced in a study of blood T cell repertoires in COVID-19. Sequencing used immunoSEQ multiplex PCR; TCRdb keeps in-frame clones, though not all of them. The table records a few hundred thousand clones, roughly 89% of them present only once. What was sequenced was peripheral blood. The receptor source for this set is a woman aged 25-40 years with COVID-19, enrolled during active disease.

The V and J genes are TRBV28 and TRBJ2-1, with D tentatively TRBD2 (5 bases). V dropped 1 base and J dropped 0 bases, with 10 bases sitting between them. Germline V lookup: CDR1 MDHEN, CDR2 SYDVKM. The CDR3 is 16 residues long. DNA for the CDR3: TGTGCCAGCAGTTTATCGCCGGGGAGCTCCTACAATGAGCAGTTCTTC. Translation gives CASSLSPGSSYNEQFF.

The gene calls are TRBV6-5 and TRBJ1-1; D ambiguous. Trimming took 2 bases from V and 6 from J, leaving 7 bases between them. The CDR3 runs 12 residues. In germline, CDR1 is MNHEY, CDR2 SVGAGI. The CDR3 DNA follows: TGTGCCAGCAGTTACCGGGGTTCTGAAGCTTTCTTT. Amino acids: CASSYRGSEAFF.

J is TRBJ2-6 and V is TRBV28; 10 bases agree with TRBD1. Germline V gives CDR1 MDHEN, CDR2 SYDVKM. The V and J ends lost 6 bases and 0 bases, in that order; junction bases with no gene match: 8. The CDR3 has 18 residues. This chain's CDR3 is CASSSGTGALSGANVLTF. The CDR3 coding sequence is TGTGCCAGCAGCTCAGGGACAGGGGCCCTCTCTGGGGCCAACGTCCTGACTTTC.

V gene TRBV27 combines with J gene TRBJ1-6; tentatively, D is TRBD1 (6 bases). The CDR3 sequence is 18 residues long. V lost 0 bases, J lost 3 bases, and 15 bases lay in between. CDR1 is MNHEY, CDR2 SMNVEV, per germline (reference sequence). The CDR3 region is CASSLSRAGAYYNSPLHF. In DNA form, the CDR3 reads TGTGCCAGCAGTTTATCTAGGGCAGGGGCTTACTATAATTCACCCCTCCACTTT.

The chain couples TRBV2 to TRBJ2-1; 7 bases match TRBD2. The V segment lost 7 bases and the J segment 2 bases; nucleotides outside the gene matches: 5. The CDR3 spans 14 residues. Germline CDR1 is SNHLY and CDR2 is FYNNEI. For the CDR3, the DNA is TGTGCCAGCATGTCGAGCGGGGCCTACAATGAGCAGTTCTTC. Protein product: CASMSSGAYNEQFF. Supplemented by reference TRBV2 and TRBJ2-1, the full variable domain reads EPEVTQTPSHQVTQMGQEVILRCVPISNHLYFYWYRQILGQKVEFLVSFYNNEISEKSEIFDDQFSVERPDGSNFTLKIRSTKLEDSAMYFCASMSSGAYNEQFFGPGTRLTVL.

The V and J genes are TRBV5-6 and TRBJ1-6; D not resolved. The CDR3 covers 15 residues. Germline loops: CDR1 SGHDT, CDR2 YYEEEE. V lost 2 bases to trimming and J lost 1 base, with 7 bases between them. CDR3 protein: CASSFSGSYNSPLHF. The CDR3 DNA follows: TGTGCCAGCAGCTTTTCGGGTTCCTATAATTCACCCCTCCACTTT.

The CDR3 DNA is TGCGCCAGCAGCCAGCGTACTTCAGGGGGTAATGAAAAACTGTTTTTT. This encodes CASSQRTSGGNEKLFF. This chain connects TRBV4-1 to TRBJ1-4; TRBD1 aligns across 7 bases. After removal of 3 bases from V and 4 bases from J, the junction contained 8 bases not matched to a gene. Germline loops: CDR1 MGHRA, CDR2 YSYEKL. The CDR3 covers 16 residues.

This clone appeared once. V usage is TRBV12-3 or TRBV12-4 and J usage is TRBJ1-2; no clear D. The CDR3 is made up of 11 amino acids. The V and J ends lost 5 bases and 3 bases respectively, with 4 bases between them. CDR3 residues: CASSPDYGYTF. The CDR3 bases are TGTGCCAGCAGTCCAGACTATGGCTACACCTTC.

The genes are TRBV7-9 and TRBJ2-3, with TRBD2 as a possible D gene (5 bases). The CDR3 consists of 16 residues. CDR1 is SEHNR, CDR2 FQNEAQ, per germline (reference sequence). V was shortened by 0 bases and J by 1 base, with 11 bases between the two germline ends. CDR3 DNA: TGTGCCAGCAGCTTAGCGATAGGAGCGGGCACAGATACGCAGTATTTT. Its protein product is CASSLAIGAGTDTQYF.

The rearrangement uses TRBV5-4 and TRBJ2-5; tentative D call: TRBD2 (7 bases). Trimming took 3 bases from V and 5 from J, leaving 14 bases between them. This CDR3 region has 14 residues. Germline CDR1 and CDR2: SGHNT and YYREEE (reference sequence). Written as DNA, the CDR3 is TGTGCCAGCAGCTCGCGAAGGGGGGGGGAGACCCAGTACTTC. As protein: CASSSRRGGETQYF.

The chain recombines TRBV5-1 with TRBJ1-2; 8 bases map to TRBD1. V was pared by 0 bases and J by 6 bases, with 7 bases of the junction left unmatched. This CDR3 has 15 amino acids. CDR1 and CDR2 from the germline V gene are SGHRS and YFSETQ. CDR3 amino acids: CASSLAGRGPHGYTF. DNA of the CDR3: TGCGCCAGCAGCTTGGCTGGCAGGGGGCCGCATGGCTACACCTTC.

CDR3 residues: CASSLARLVNEQFF. CDR3 nucleotides: TGTGCCAGCAGCTTAGCGCGACTAGTTAATGAGCAGTTCTTC. The V and J genes are TRBV7-2 and TRBJ2-1; D might be TRBD2 (6 bases). The CDR3 consists of 14 residues. Germline V CDR1 and CDR2: SGHTA, FQGNSA. The V and J ends lost 0 bases and 7 bases respectively, with 10 bases between them.

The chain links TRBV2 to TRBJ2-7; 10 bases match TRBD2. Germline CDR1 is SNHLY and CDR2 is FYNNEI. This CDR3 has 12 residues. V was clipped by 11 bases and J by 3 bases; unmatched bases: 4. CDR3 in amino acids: CALGLADYEQYF. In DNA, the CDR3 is TGTGCCCTCGGACTAGCGGACTACGAGCAGTACTTC.

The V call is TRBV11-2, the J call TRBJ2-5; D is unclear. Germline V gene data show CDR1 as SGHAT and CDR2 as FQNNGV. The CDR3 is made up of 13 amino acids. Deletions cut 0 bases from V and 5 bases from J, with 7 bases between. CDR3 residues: CASSLDYWETQYF. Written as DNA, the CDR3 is TGTGCCAGCAGCTTAGACTATTGGGAGACCCAGTACTTC.

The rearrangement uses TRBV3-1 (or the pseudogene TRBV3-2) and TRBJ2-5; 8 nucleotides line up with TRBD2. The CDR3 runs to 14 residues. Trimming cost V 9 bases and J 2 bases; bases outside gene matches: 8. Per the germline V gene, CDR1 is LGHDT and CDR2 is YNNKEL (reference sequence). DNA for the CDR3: TGTGCCAGTGCCGGACTAGCAACTCAAGAGACCCAGTACTTC. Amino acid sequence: CASAGLATQETQYF.

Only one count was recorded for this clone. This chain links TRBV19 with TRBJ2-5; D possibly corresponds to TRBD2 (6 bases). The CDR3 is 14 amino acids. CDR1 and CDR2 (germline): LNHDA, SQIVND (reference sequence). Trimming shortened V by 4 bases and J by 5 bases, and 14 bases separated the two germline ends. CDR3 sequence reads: CASSTPGGVETQYF. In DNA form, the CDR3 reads TGTGCCAGTAGTACCCCCGGAGGGGTCGAGACCCAGTACTTC.

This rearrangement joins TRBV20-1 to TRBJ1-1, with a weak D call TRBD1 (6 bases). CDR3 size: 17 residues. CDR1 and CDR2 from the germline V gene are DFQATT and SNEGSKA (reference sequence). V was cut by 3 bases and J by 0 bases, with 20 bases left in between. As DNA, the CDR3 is TGCAGTGCTAGTACGGACAGCCTCGGTTGGATGAACACTGAAGCTTTCTTT. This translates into CSASTDSLGWMNTEAFF.

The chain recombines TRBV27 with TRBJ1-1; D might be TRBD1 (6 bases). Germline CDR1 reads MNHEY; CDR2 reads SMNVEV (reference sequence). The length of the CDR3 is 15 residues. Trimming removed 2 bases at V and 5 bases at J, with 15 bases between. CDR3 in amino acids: CASSLGSFQGTEAFF. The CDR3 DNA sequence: TGTGCCAGCAGTTTAGGATCTTTCCAGGGGACTGAAGCTTTCTTT.

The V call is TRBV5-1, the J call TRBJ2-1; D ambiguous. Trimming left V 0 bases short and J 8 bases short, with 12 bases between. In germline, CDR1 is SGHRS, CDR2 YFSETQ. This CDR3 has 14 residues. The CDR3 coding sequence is TGCGCCAGCAGCTTGGATCCACTACCAGATGAGCAGTTCTTC. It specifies CASSLDPLPDEQFF.

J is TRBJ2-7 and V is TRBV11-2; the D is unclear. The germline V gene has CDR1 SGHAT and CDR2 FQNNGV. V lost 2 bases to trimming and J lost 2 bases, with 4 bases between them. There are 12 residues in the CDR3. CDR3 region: CASSLLPYEQYF. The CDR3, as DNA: TGTGCCAGCAGCTTACTCCCCTACGAGCAGTACTTC.

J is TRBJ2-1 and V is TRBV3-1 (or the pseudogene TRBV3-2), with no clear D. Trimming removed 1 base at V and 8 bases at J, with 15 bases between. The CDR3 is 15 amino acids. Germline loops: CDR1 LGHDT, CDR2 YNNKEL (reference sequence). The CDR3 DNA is TGTGCCAGCAGCCAAGTGAGGTCTAGTTCCGATGAGCAGTTCTTC. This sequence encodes CASSQVRSSSDEQFF.

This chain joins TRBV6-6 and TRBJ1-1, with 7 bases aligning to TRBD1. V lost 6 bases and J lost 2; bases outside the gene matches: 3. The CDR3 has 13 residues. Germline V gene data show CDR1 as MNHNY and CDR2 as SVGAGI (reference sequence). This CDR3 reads CASRAGGNTEAFF. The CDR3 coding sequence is TGTGCCAGCAGAGCAGGGGGAAACACTGAAGCTTTCTTT.

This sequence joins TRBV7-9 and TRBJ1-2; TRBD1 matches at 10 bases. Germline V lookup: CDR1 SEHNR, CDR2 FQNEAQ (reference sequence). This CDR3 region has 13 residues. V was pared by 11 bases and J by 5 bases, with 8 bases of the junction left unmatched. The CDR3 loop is CAGGTGERYGYTF. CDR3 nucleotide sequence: TGTGCCGGCGGGACAGGGGAACGGTATGGCTACACCTTC.

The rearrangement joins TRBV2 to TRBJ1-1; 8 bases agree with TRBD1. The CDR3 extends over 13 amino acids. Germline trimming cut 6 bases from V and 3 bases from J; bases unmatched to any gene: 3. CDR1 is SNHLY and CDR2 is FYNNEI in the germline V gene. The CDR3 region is CASSGQGYTEAFF. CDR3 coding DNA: TGTGCCAGCAGCGGACAGGGCTACACTGAAGCTTTCTTT.

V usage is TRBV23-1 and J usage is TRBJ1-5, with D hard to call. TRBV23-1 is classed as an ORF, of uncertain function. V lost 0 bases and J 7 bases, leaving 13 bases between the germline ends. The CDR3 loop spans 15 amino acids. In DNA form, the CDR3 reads TGCGCCAGCAGTCAATCAGTGGGCTTTTGGCAGCCCCAGCATTTT. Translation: CASSQSVGFWQPQHF.

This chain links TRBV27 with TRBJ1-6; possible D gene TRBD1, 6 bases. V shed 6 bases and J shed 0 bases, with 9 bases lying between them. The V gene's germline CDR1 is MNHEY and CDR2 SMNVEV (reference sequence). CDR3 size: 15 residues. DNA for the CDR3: TGTGCCAGCAGCACAGGGAGCTCCTATAATTCACCCCTCCACTTT. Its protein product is CASSTGSSYNSPLHF.

CDR3 protein: CSPGTDYGYTF. The CDR3 nucleotides are TGCAGCCCCGGGACAGACTATGGCTACACCTTC. The J gene is TRBJ1-2, the V gene TRBV29-1; 7 bases map to TRBD1. The CDR3 is 11 amino acids. Germline V gives CDR1 SQVTM, CDR2 ANQGSEA. J lost 3 bases, V lost 8 bases, and 3 bases had no gene match.

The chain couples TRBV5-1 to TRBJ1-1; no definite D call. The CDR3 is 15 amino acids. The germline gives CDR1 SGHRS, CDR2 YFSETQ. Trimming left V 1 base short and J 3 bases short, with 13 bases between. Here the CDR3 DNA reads TGCGCCAGCAGCTTGTTTGGAGGGTCGGACACTGAAGCTTTCTTT. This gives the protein CASSLFGGSDTEAFF.

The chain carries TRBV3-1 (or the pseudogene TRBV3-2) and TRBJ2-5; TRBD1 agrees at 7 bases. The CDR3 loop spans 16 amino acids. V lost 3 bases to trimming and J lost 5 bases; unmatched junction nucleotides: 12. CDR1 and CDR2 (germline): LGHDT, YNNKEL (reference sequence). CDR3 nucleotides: TGTGCCAGCAGCCACAGATGGGATGACAGGGCCGAGACCCAGTACTTC. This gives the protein CASSHRWDDRAETQYF.

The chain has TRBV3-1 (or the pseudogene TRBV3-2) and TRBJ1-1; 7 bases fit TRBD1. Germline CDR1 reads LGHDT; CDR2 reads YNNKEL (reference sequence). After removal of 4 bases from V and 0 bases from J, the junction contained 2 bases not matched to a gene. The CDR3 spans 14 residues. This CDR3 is CASSLGQMNTEAFF. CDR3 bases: TGTGCCAGCAGCCTGGGACAGATGAACACTGAAGCTTTCTTT.